This T cell receptor (beta chain) came from a study of T cells in Graves' hyperthyroidism and ophthalmopathy. TCR beta CDR3 region amplification was performed from RNA transcripts. Using the HTBI primer set, a first-round RT-PCR was run on the TCR CDR3. MiXCR was run by TCRdb on the multiplex PCR reads, yielding one entry per CDR3 protein. The table has over 650,000 distinct CDR3 sequences, approximately 42% seen once. Study-wide points: Ophthalmopathy was separated from stable hyperthyroidism by a 13 V-J model.

Each diagnosis drew on symptoms, thyroxine, TRAb, thyroid ultrasound and orbital computed tomography findings. Trimming left V 3 bases short and J 4 bases short, with 18 bases between. The CDR3 is made up of 16 amino acids. CDR1 is SGHTA and CDR2 is FQGTGA in the germline V gene. In regard to this clonotype: What it recognizes is unknown.

This chain links TRBV7-3 with TRBJ1-1; perhaps TRBD1 as D (5 bases). The source of this sequence is an adult man with Graves' disease, either hyperthyroidism or ophthalmopathy (not recorded which). The specimen was peripheral blood or thyroid tissue (not recorded which). CDR3 sequence (DNA): TGTGCCAGCAGCTTCCGGGGCAGGGACGGGGCCACTGAAGCTTTCTTT. Protein: CASSFRGRDGATEAFF.